These 21 T cell receptor beta chains came from one sample sequenced in a study of spatial heterogeneity in lung cancer (dated by TCRdb to the late 2010s). The study at large found these results: A correlation was observed between the number of expanded intratumoral alpha and beta TCRs and the tumor nonsynonymous mutation count.

Libraries were prepared through 5' RACE. The sample was run on a NextSeq 500. In-frame beta chains were kept once TCRdb had trimmed the public reads at Q25 with fastp and called clones with MiXCR. Each entry is one CDR3 protein sequence, shown with its most common DNA and genes. Recorded for this sample are about 6,000 distinct CDR3 sequences; approximately 8.5% of them occurred a single time. Of the sample, 20% to 30% is held by the ten largest clones. The meaning of the sample's time point label: sample taken at primary tumor resection. No antigens are known for them. The specimen was lung tumor tissue, collected at surgery. These receptors all stem from a female donor with early-stage non-small cell lung cancer.

This clonotype is classed as medium-sized. This chain connects TRBV20-1 to TRBJ2-2; TRBD1 aligns across 7 bases. J was trimmed by 5 bases and V by 1 base; bases with no gene match: 7. CDR3 length equals 15 residues. Germline CDR1 and CDR2: DFQATT and SNEGSKA (reference sequence). The CDR3 here is CSARVNRGVTGELFF. The CDR3 DNA is TGCAGTGCTAGAGTTAACAGGGGAGTGACCGGGGAGCTGTTTTTT.

This clonotype was seen a few times. The rearrangement uses TRBV7-2 and TRBJ2-5; 10 bases fit TRBD2. Germline assignment: CDR1 SGHTA and CDR2 FQGNSA. This CDR3 has 16 residues. The trim removed 5 bases at V and 3 bases at J, leaving 9 bases unmatched. The CDR3 coding sequence is TGTGCCAGCAGCCGATACGGACTAGCGGTCGAAGAGACCCAGTACTTC. Translated: CASSRYGLAVEETQYF.

This clonotype ranks as medium-sized. This chain uses TRBV5-4 with TRBJ2-2; no reliable D call. CDR3 length equals 14 residues. V lost 2 bases and J 0 bases, leaving 5 bases between the germline ends. Germline CDR1 reads SGHNT; CDR2 reads YYREEE (reference sequence). CDR3 protein: CASSLRPNTGELFF. CDR3 coding DNA: TGTGCCAGCAGCTTACGCCCGAACACCGGGGAGCTGTTTTTT.

The table lists this clonotype with many counts. The junction shows a germline mismatch at one end, possibly a read error. The rearrangement joins TRBV5-1 to TRBJ2-5; D uncertain. In germline, CDR1 is SGHRS, CDR2 YFSETQ. CDR3 length: 10 amino acids. The CDR3 nucleotides read TGCGCCAGCTACTCTACTCTGAATCTCTTC. Protein: CASYSTLNLF. Supplemented by reference TRBV5-1 and TRBJ2-5, the full variable domain reads KAGVTQTPRYLIKTRGQQVTLSCSPISGHRSVSWYQQTPGQGLQFLFEYFSETQRNKGNFPGRFSGRQFSNSRSEMNVSTLELGDSALYLCASYSTLNLFGPGTRLLVL.

This clonotype was counted many times. The V gene is TRBV4-3, the J gene TRBJ1-1; D not resolved. V was clipped by 0 bases and J by 7 bases, with 12 bases between them. Per germline, CDR1 LGHNA and CDR2 YSLEER. CDR3 length equals 14 residues. The CDR3 coding sequence is TGCGCCAGCAGCCAAGACGGCGGCCCTTTTGAAGCTTTCTTT. Its translation is CASSQDGGPFEAFF.

The sample holds many counts of this clonotype. In DNA, the CDR3 is TGTGCCAGCAGCTCGTCCCTTGAAAAACTGTTTTTT. Protein: CASSSSLEKLFF. The V and J genes are TRBV4-2 and TRBJ1-4; no clear D gene. V was pared by 5 bases and J by 7 bases, with 8 bases between. The CDR3 consists of 12 residues. The V gene's germline CDR1 is LGHNA and CDR2 YNFKEQ.

In nucleotides, the CDR3 is TGTGCCAGCAGCTTGGTCGGGGCTAGCGGGGACCTTGATGAGCAGTTCTTC. Protein: CASSLVGASGDLDEQFF. The chain employs TRBV5-6 and TRBJ2-1, with 9 bases lining up with TRBD2. The CDR3 is 17 amino acids. Per germline, CDR1 SGHDT and CDR2 YYEEEE. Germline trimming cut 0 bases from V and 8 bases from J; bases unmatched to any gene: 12.

This clonotype was seen a few times. The V call is TRBV7-9, the J call TRBJ1-6, with D possibly being TRBD1 (5 bases). This CDR3 contains 14 residues. Germline CDR1 reads SEHNR; CDR2 reads FQNEAQ (reference sequence). Trimming pared 2 bases from V and 14 bases from J, leaving 16 bases between. The CDR3 DNA reads as TGTGCCAGCAGCTTAAACACAGGTTTTGTGGCCCTCCACTTT. Translating gives CASSLNTGFVALHF.

V usage is TRBV25-1 and J usage is TRBJ1-6; possible D gene TRBD1, 5 bases. V gave up 4 bases and J gave up 7 bases, with 20 bases separating them. This CDR3 region has 17 residues. The germline CDR1 and CDR2 sequences are MGHDK and SYGVNS. The chain's CDR3 is CASSVSLGRRGNSPLHF. Here the CDR3 DNA reads TGTGCCAGCAGTGTTTCACTCGGGAGGCGGGGGAATTCACCCCTCCACTTT.

This clonotype came up many times. The DNA of the CDR3 is TGCGCCACAACCCAGACAGGGGGCGGGGGAGATACGCAGTATTTT. It yields the protein CATTQTGGGGDTQYF. This chain links TRBV4-1 with TRBJ2-3, with 10 bases matching TRBD1. CDR1 is MGHRA, CDR2 YSYEKL, per germline. CDR3 length equals 15 residues. J lost 5 bases, V lost 10 bases, and 12 bases had no gene match.

Only a few counts were recorded for this clonotype. The rearrangement joins TRBV20-1 to TRBJ2-5, with 10 bases aligning to TRBD2. This CDR3 is built from 15 residues. Trimming at V came to 1 base and at J to 5 bases, leaving 7 bases not matched to a gene. The germline V gene encodes CDR1 DFQATT and CDR2 SNEGSKA (reference sequence). CDR3 sequence: CSARASGGARETQYF. DNA for the CDR3: TGCAGTGCTAGAGCAAGCGGGGGGGCACGGGAGACCCAGTACTTC.

This clonotype was observed at least ten times. This rearrangement joins TRBV2 to TRBJ2-7; TRBD2 is a possible D gene (6 bases). Trimming removed 6 bases from V and 3 bases from J, with 15 bases in between. The CDR3 length is 14 residues. The V gene's germline CDR1 is SNHLY and CDR2 FYNNEI. The CDR3 region has the DNA TGTGCCAGCAGCATAACTAGCTCTGGCTACGAGCAGTACTTC. It is translated as CASSITSSGYEQYF.

The rearrangement joins TRBV5-1 to TRBJ2-5; D is uncertain. Germline V gene sequence: CDR1 SGHRS, CDR2 YFSETQ. V was cut by 1 base and J by 2 bases, with 9 bases left in between. The length of the CDR3 is 14 residues. The CDR3 DNA reads as TGCGCCAGCAGCTTGACTCTGGGGCAAGAGACCCAGTACTTC. Translation: CASSLTLGQETQYF.

This clonotype is labeled medium-sized (0.01 to 0.1%). DNA for the CDR3: TGTGCCAGAAGCGCCGGGAGACAGAACCACTATGGCTACACCTTC. Translated: CARSAGRQNHYGYTF. The V call is TRBV5-3, the J call TRBJ1-2; D is perhaps TRBD1 (5 bases). TRBV5-3 is flagged as an ORF with uncertain function. Trimming pared 4 bases from V and 3 bases from J, leaving 16 bases between. The CDR3 is 15 residues long.

This clonotype showed up many times. Compared with germline, one end of the junction differs, possibly owing to a read error. The chain couples TRBV7-7 to TRBJ2-5; D possibly uses TRBD1 or TRBD2 (6 bases each). This CDR3 has 14 residues. Germline CDR1 is SSHAT and CDR2 is FNYEAQ (reference sequence). Here the CDR3 reads CASSPTGAAETQYF. CDR3 nucleotide sequence: TGTGCTAGCAGCCCCACGGGGGCCGCGGAGACCCAGTACTTC.

This clonotype is termed medium-sized. The rearrangement joins TRBV7-6 to TRBJ1-5, with D tentatively TRBD1 (5 bases). CDR1 and CDR2 (germline): SGHVS, FNYEAQ. V was trimmed by 1 base and J by 1 base, leaving 14 bases between them. CDR3 length: 17 residues. The CDR3 sequence: CASSLDPGGLSNQPQHF. The CDR3, as DNA: TGTGCCAGCAGCTTAGATCCCGGGGGTTTGAGCAATCAGCCCCAGCATTTT.

This clonotype was seen repeatedly, ten times or more. The genes are TRBV20-1 and TRBJ2-1, with a weak D call TRBD2 (5 bases). The V gene's germline CDR1 is DFQATT and CDR2 SNEGSKA (reference sequence). This CDR3 region has 12 residues. The V end was cut by 6 bases, the J end by 8 bases, with 14 bases between. The CDR3, as DNA: TGCAGTGCGCCAGACCAGCGGTATGAGCAGTTCTTC. Residues: CSAPDQRYEQFF.

The gene calls are TRBV2 and TRBJ2-3; D is ambiguous. Germline CDR1 SNHLY, CDR2 FYNNEI. Between the trimmed V and J ends, which lost 6 bases and 10 bases, there was a span of 11 bases. The CDR3 is 11 residues long. CDR3 loop: CASSDSSAQYF. Here the CDR3 DNA reads TGTGCCAGCAGCGATAGCTCTGCGCAGTATTTT.

This clonotype was detected ten times or more. This chain joins TRBV28 and TRBJ2-7; D gene ambiguous. Per the germline V gene, CDR1 is MDHEN and CDR2 is SYDVKM. V was cut by 2 bases and J by 2 bases, with 7 bases left in between. The length of the CDR3 is 13 residues. CDR3 bases: TGTGCCAGCAGTTTAGTTGCACCCTACGAGCAGTACTTC. Amino acid sequence: CASSLVAPYEQYF.

This clonotype was recorded many times. The chain is built from TRBV7-2 and TRBJ2-2; 9 positions match TRBD1. From germline, CDR1 is SGHTA and CDR2 FQGNSA. This CDR3 comprises 15 residues. After removal of 4 bases from V and 5 bases from J, the junction contained 5 bases not matched to a gene. CDR3 bases: TGTGCCAGCAGCTCACAGGGGGCGACAACCGGGGAGCTGTTTTTT. Its translation: CASSSQGATTGELFF.

There are many counts of this clonotype. The chain joins TRBV7-9 to TRBJ1-2; D is undetermined. With 7 bases removed from V and 7 bases from J, the gap between germline ends came to 25 bases. The CDR3 totals 16 residues. Germline V gene sequence: CDR1 SEHNR, CDR2 FQNEAQ (reference sequence). The CDR3 bases are TGTGCCAGCATCCCGGACGGGTCGGAGGATCGGAGTGGCTACACCTTC. It specifies CASIPDGSEDRSGYTF.